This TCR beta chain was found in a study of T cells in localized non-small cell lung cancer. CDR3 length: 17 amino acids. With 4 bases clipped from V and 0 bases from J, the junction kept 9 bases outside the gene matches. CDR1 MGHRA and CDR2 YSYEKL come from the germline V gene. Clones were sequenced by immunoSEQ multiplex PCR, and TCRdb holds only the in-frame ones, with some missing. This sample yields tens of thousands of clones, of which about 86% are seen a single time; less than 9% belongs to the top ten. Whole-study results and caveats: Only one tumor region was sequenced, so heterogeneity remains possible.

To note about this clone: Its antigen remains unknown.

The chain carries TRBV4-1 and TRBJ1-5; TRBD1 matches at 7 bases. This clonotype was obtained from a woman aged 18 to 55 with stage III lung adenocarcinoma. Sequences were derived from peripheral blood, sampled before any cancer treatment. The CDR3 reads CASSPYSTGNSNQPQHF. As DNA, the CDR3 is TGCGCCAGCAGCCCTTACTCGACAGGGAATAGCAATCAGCCCCAGCATTTT.